Presented here are 9 T cell receptor beta chains from one specimen sequenced in a study of T cells after yellow fever vaccination. TCRdb re-analysed the 5' RACE reads in MiXCR, keeping a single row per CDR3 protein. The sample holds 250,000 to 400,000 distinct CDR3 sequences, approximately 4.3% seen once. The material was PBMCs, obtained 15 days after the yellow fever booster vaccination. These receptors originate from a man between 18 and 29 years old who received the YFV17D yellow fever vaccine.

This clonotype was counted ten times or more. The V call is TRBV15, the J call TRBJ2-3, with D possibly matching TRBD1 (5 bases). The CDR3 is made up of 13 amino acids. Germline V gene sequence: CDR1 LNHNV, CDR2 YYDKDF (reference sequence). V lost 11 bases to trimming and J lost 2 bases, with 14 bases between them. The CDR3 region is CAARQRNTDTQYF. The CDR3 DNA is TGTGCCGCCCGACAGCGCAACACAGATACGCAGTATTTT.

As to this clonotype: At one boundary the junction diverges from the germline segment, which might be a read error. The chain is built from TRBV12-3 or TRBV12-4 and TRBJ1-1; TRBD1 matches 7 bases. The CDR3 has 15 amino acids. The CDR3 loop is CASSPRDSFIADAFF. The CDR3 coding sequence is TGTGCCAGCAGTCCGCGGGACAGTTTTATCGCTGATGCTTTCTTT.

In its sample, this clonotype was seen a few times. The chain links TRBV20-1 to TRBJ1-5; a possible D gene is TRBD1 (5 bases). This CDR3 is built from 15 residues. Germline CDR1 reads DFQATT; CDR2 reads SNEGSKA (reference sequence). Between the trimmed V and J ends, which lost 3 bases and 6 bases, there was a span of 18 bases. The CDR3: CSARRGGGGTQPQHF. The CDR3 DNA is TGCAGTGCTAGGCGGGGGGGAGGAGGGACTCAGCCCCAGCATTTT.

This clonotype was seen repeatedly, ten times or more. V gene TRBV5-1 combines with J gene TRBJ2-2; the match to TRBD1 covers 7 bases. In germline, CDR1 is SGHRS, CDR2 YFSETQ. CDR3 length: 15 amino acids. V was pared by 3 bases and J by 0 bases, with 2 bases of the junction left unmatched. CDR3 sequence: CASSSDRSNTGELFF. The CDR3 coding sequence is TGCGCCAGCAGCTCGGACAGGTCGAACACCGGGGAGCTGTTTTTT.

This clonotype was recorded many times. V usage is TRBV5-8 and J usage is TRBJ2-3; 7 positions agree with TRBD1. With V trimmed by 3 bases and J by 2 bases, 9 bases remained unmatched. Germline CDR1 reads SGHTS; CDR2 reads YDEGEE. The CDR3 has 16 residues. The CDR3 region has the DNA TGTGCCAGCAGCTCACCCGGGACAGATTACACAGATACGCAGTATTTT. Translation gives CASSSPGTDYTDTQYF.

The J gene is TRBJ2-3, the V gene TRBV5-1; D remains ambiguous. Germline V gives CDR1 SGHRS, CDR2 YFSETQ. This CDR3 spans 14 amino acids. The V end lost 0 bases, the J end lost 5 bases, and 10 bases lay between the germline ends. This CDR3 reads CASSLARALDTQYF. Here the CDR3 DNA reads TGCGCCAGCAGCTTGGCCCGAGCCCTAGATACGCAGTATTTT.

This clonotype was detected many times. V is TRBV6-1 and J is TRBJ2-3, with 12 bases aligning to TRBD2. The CDR3 has 15 residues. The germline gives CDR1 MNHNS, CDR2 SASEGT. Trimming took 4 bases from V and 1 from J; bases not matched to a gene: 0. CDR3 residues: CASSGLAGGTDTQYF. As DNA, the CDR3 is TGTGCCAGCAGTGGACTAGCGGGGGGCACAGATACGCAGTATTTT.

This clonotype was detected ten times or more. The chain employs TRBV20-1 and TRBJ2-3, with D perhaps matching TRBD2 (6 bases). The CDR3 runs to 13 residues. The germline CDR1 and CDR2 sequences are DFQATT and SNEGSKA (reference sequence). V lost 2 bases and J 2 bases, leaving 8 bases between the germline ends. The CDR3 region is CSARPDYTDTQYF. In DNA, the CDR3 is TGCAGTGCTAGACCGGACTACACAGATACGCAGTATTTT.

This clonotype was detected many times. The chain couples TRBV15 to TRBJ2-2; 9 bases line up with TRBD1. Germline-derived CDR1 and CDR2 are LNHNV and YYDKDF (reference sequence). This CDR3 comprises 18 residues. V trimming: 1 base; J trimming: 4 bases; junction bases outside the gene matches: 10. The CDR3 nucleotides are TGTGCCACCAGCAGAGTTGGGTCGGGACAGGGTACCACCGGGGAGCTGTTTTTT. Translated: CATSRVGSGQGTTGELFF.